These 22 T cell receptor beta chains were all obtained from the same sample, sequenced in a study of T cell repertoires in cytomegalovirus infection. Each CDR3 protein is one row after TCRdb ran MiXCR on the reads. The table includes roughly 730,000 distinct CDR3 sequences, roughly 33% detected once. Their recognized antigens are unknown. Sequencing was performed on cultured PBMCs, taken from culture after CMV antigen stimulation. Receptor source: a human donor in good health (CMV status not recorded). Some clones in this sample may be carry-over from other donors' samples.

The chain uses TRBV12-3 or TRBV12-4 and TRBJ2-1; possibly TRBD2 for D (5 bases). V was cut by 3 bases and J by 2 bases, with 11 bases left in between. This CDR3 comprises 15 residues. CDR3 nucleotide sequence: TGTGCCAGCAGTTTTAGAGGGTCCCCCTACAATGAGCAGTTCTTC. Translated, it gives CASSFRGSPYNEQFF.

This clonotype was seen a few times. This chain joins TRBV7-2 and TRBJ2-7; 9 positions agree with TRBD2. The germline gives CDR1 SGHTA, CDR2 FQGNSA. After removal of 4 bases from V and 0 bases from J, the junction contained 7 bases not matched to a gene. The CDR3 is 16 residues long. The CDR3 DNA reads TGTGCCAGCAGCTATTTCCTTAGCGGGAGCTCCTACGAGCAGTACTTC. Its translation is CASSYFLSGSSYEQYF.

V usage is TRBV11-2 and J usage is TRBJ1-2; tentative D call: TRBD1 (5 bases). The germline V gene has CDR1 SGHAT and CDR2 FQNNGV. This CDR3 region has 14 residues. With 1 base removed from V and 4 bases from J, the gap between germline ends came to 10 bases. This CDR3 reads CASSLAGNPYGYTF. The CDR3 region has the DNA TGTGCCAGCAGCTTAGCAGGGAACCCCTATGGCTACACCTTC.

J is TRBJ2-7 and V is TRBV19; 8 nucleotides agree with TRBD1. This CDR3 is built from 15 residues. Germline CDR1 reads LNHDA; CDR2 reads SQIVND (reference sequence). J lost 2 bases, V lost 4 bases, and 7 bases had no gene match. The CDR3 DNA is TGTGCCAGTAGTACCACGCCGGGACAGGCCTACGAGCAGTACTTC. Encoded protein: CASSTTPGQAYEQYF.

CDR3 coding DNA: TGTGCCAGCAGCCAGGGGGCTATCAGCAATCAGCCCCAGCATTTT. Protein: CASSQGAISNQPQHF. This sequence joins TRBV2 and TRBJ1-5; 8 bases align to TRBD1. Germline V gene sequence: CDR1 SNHLY, CDR2 FYNNEI. The CDR3 has 15 residues. J lost 1 base, V lost 6 bases, and 5 bases had no gene match.

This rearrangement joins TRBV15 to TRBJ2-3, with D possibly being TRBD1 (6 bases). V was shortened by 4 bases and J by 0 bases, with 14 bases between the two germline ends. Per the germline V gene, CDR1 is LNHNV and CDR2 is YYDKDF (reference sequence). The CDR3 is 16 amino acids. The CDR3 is CATSMRQASSTDTQYF. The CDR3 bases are TGTGCCACCAGCATGCGACAGGCCTCTAGCACAGATACGCAGTATTTT. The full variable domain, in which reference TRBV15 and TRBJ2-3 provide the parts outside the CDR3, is DAMVIQNPRYQVTQFGKPVTLSCSQTLNHNVMYWYQQKSSQAPKLLFHYYDKDFNNEADTPDNFQSRRPNTSFCFLDIRSPGLGDTAMYLCATSMRQASSTDTQYFGPGTRLTVL.

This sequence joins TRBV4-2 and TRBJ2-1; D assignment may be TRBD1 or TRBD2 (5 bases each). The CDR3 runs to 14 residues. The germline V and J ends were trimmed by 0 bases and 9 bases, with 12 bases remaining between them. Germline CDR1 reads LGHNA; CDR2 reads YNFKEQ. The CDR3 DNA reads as TGTGCCAGCAGCCAAGATCCTACGGGGCCTGAGCAGTTCTTC. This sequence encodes CASSQDPTGPEQFF.

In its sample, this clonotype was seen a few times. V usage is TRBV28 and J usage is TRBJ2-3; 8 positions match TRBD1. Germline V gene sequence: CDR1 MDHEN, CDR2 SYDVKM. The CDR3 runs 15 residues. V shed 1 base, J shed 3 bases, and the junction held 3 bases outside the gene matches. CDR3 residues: CASSLLGTGTDTQYF. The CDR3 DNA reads TGTGCCAGCAGTTTATTAGGGACAGGTACAGATACGCAGTATTTT.

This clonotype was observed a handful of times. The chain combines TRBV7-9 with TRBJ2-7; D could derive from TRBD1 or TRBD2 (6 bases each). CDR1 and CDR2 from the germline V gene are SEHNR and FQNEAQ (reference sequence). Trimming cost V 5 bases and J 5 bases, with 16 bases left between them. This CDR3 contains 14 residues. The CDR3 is CASSPAGGLHEQYF. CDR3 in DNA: TGTGCCAGCAGCCCAGCTGGGGGGCTCCACGAGCAGTACTTC.

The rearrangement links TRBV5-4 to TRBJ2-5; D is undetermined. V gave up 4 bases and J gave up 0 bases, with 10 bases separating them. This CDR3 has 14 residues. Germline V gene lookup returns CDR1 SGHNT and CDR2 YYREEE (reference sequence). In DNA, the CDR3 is TGTGCCAGCAGCGATGACCCGTACCAAGAGACCCAGTACTTC. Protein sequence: CASSDDPYQETQYF. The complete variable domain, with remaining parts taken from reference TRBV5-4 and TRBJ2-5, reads ETGVTQSPTHLIKTRGQQVTLRCSSQSGHNTVSWYQQALGQGPQFIFQYYREEENGRGNFPPRFSGLQFPNYSSELNVNALELDDSALYLCASSDDPYQETQYFGPGTRLLVL.

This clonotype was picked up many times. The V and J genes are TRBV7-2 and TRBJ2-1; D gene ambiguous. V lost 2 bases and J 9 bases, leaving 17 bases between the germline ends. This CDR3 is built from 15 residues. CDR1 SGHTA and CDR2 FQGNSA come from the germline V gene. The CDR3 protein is CASSLNRLPAGEQFF. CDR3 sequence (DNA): TGTGCCAGCAGCTTAAATCGACTCCCTGCTGGTGAGCAGTTCTTC.

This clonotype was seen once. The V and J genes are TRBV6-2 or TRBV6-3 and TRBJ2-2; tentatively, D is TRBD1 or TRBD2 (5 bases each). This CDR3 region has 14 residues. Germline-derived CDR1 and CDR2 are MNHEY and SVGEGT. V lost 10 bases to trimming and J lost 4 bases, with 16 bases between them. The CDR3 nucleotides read TGTGCCACCGGGGCCTGGGCGAGCACCGGGGAGCTGTTTTTT. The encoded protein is CATGAWASTGELFF.

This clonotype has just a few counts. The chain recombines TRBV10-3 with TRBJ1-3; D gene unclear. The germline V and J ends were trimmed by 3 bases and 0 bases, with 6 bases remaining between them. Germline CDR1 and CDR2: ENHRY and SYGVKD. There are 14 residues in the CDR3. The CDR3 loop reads CAISEKTSGNTIYF. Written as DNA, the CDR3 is TGTGCCATCAGTGAAAAGACCTCTGGAAACACCATATATTTT.

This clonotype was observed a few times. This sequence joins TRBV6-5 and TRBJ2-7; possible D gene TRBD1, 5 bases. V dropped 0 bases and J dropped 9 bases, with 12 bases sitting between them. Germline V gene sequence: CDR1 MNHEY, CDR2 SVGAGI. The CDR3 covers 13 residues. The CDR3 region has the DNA TGTGCCAGCAGTTACTCGGGGCAGTCAGCGCAGTACTTC. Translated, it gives CASSYSGQSAQYF.

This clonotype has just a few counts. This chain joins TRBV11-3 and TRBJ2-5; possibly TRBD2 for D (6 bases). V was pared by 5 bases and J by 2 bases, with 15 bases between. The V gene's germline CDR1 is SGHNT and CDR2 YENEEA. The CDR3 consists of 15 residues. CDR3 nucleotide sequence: TGTGCCAGCAGCCCGGGTAGCGGAAGTCAAGAGACCCAGTACTTC. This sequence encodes CASSPGSGSQETQYF.

CDR3: CASSRDGPPAGELFF. In DNA, the CDR3 is TGTGCCAGCAGCCGAGACGGCCCTCCGGCCGGGGAGCTGTTTTTT. This chain links TRBV7-2 with TRBJ2-2; D is uncertain. The germline V gene has CDR1 SGHTA and CDR2 FQGNSA. V was cut by 5 bases and J by 6 bases, with 16 bases left in between. The CDR3 loop spans 15 amino acids.

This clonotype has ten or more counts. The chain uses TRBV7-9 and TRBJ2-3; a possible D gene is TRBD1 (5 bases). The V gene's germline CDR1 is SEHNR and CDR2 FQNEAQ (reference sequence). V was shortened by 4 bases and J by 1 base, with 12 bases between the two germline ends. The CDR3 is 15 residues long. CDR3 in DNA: TGTGCCAGCAGCTCTACAGGATTAGGCACAGATACGCAGTATTTT. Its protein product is CASSSTGLGTDTQYF.

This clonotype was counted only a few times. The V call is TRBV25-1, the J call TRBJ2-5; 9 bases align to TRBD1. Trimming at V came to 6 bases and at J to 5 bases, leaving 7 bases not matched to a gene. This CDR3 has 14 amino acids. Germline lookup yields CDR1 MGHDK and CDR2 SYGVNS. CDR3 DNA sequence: TGTGCCAGCAGCCCTTGGGACAGGGAGGAGACCCAGTACTTC. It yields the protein CASSPWDREETQYF.

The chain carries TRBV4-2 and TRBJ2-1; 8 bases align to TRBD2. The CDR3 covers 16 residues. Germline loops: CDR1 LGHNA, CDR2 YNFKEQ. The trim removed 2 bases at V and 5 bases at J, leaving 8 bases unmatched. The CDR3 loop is CASSQHMAGGHNEQFF. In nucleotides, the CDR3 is TGTGCCAGCAGCCAACATATGGCGGGAGGTCACAATGAGCAGTTCTTC.

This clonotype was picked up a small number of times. This CDR3 reads CASSRVRGFSGANVLTF. The CDR3 DNA reads as TGTGCCAGTAGTAGGGTCAGGGGCTTCTCTGGGGCCAACGTCCTGACTTTC. The V and J genes are TRBV19 and TRBJ2-6; D possibly corresponds to TRBD1 (6 bases). Germline V lookup: CDR1 LNHDA, CDR2 SQIVND (reference sequence). The CDR3 is 17 residues long. The V and J ends lost 4 bases and 0 bases respectively, with 13 bases between them.

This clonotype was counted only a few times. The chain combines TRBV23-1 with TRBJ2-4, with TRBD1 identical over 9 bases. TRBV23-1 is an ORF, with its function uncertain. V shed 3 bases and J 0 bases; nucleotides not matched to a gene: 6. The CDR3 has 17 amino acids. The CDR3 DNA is TGCGCCAGCAGTCACCCCGGGACAGGGCTAGCCAAAAACATTCAGTACTTC. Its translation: CASSHPGTGLAKNIQYF.

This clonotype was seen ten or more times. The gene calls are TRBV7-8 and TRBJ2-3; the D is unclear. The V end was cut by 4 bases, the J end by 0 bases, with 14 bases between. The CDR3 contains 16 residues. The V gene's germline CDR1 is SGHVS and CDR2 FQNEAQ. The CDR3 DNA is TGTGCCAGCAGCTCTTACTTCCCTGGGAGCACAGATACGCAGTATTTT. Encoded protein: CASSSYFPGSTDTQYF.